This TCR beta chain was recovered during a study of T-cell memory formation after mild COVID-19. Study-wide context: For the most part, TCR clusters were specific to one donor.

Barcoded TCR alpha and TCR beta cDNA libraries with UMIs came from 5'RACE using constant-segment primers. TCRdb reprocessed the 5' RACE reads via MiXCR and lists one record per CDR3 protein. The sample has 130,000 to 150,000 distinct CDR3 sequences; 6% to 6.5% are singletons. This clonotype was seen a handful of times. Its matching antigen is unknown. General study results and limits: Contracting clones from day 15 to 85 showed balanced CD4/CD8; later expanders favored CD4+. Detection of some responders pre-infection suggested pre-existing cross-reactive memory T cells participated.

The sequence was collected from an adult woman who had mild COVID-19 (a few samples of this study predate the infection). Cell type and time point are not known. The sequenced sample consisted of PBMCs or a T cell subset sorted from them (not recorded which).

CDR3 region: CASSLVPRDGNIQYF. The CDR3 coding sequence is TGTGCCAGCAGCTTAGTTCCCAGGGACGGAAACATTCAGTACTTC. The genes are TRBV7-9 and TRBJ2-4; D is possibly TRBD1 or TRBD2 (5 bases each). CDR1 and CDR2 (germline): SEHNR, FQNEAQ (reference sequence). This CDR3 is built from 15 residues. The germline V and J ends were trimmed by 1 base and 6 bases, with 13 bases remaining between them.